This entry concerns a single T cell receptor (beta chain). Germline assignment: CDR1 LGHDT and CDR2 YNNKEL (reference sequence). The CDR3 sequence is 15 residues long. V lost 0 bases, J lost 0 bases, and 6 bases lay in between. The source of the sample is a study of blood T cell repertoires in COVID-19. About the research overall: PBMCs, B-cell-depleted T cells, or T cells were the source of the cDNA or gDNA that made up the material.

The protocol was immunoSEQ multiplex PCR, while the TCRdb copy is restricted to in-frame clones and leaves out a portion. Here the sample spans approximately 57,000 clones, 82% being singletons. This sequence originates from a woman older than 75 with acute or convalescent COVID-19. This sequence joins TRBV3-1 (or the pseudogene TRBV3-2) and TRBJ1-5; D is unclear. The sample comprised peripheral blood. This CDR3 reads CASSQDGYSNQPQHF. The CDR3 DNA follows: TGTGCCAGCAGCCAAGACGGTTATAGCAATCAGCCCCAGCATTTT.